This T cell receptor (beta chain) was obtained from a study of shared clonotypes between healthy human individuals. The CDR3 has 13 amino acids. The germline V gene has CDR1 SNHLY and CDR2 FYNNEI. Trimming removed 3 bases from V and 1 base from J, with 6 bases in between. The method was immunoSEQ multiplex PCR; TCRdb's version includes in-frame clones alone and lacks a portion of them. The sample shows some 2,400,000 clones, roughly 95% of them seen only once. About this clone itself: Other DNA sequences in the sample encode the same CDR3.

The source material was naive CD4+ T cells sorted from blood. Subset described: CD45RA+ positively selected. The receptor comes from a young man in good health. This chain links TRBV2 with TRBJ1-1; D gene unclear. The CDR3 protein is CASSERENTEAFF. The CDR3 DNA reads as TGTGCCAGCAGTGAGAGGGAGAACACTGAAGCTTTCTTT.